These 10 T cell receptor beta chains share one sample of origin, sequenced in a study of blood T cell repertoires in COVID-19 (dated by TCRdb to the early 2020s). Library method: the immunoSEQ multiplex PCR assay. TCRdb took over this immuneACCESS table, retaining in-frame rearrangements with V and J assigned. Such tables are incomplete; in checked studies, under half of the missing clones stem from an unresolved V gene, and the remainder is unexplained. This sample comprises about 260,000 clones, 80% to 90% of them detected only once. About 3.1% of the sample belongs to the ten largest clones. Material for sequencing was PBMCs or T cells enriched from blood (not recorded which). These receptors were obtained from a woman aged 40 to 50 who had been exposed to COVID-19.

This clone was seen a single time. This chain joins TRBV6-5 and TRBJ1-6; tentative D call: TRBD1 (6 bases). The germline gives CDR1 MNHEY, CDR2 SVGAGI. V was clipped by 2 bases and J by 10 bases, with 15 bases between them. This CDR3 spans 15 amino acids. In DNA, the CDR3 is TGTGCCAGCAGTTACCTAAGACAGGAAGGGTCACCCCTCCACTTT. It is translated as CASSYLRQEGSPLHF.

The V and J genes are TRBV10-3 and TRBJ2-7, with D unresolved. The CDR3 is 12 residues long. Trimming took 2 bases from V and 2 from J, leaving 4 bases between them. The germline gives CDR1 ENHRY, CDR2 SYGVKD. CDR3 sequence: CAISETAYEQYF. CDR3 in DNA: TGTGCCATCAGTGAGACAGCCTACGAGCAGTACTTC.

In its sample, this clone was seen once. This chain joins TRBV5-5 and TRBJ2-1; 8 nucleotides agree with TRBD2. V trimming: 4 bases; J trimming: 3 bases; junction bases outside the gene matches: 9. Per the germline V gene, CDR1 is SGHKS and CDR2 is YYEKEE (reference sequence). CDR3 length: 16 amino acids. The CDR3 coding sequence is TGTGCCAGCAGCCCCGAGCCTAGCGGGCGCTACAATGAGCAGTTCTTC. Translating gives CASSPEPSGRYNEQFF.

The V call is TRBV6-5, the J call TRBJ2-2; perhaps TRBD2 as D (5 bases). CDR3 length: 14 residues. Germline V lookup: CDR1 MNHEY, CDR2 SVGAGI. V shed 1 base and J shed 5 bases, with 8 bases lying between them. CDR3 nucleotides: TGTGCCAGCAGTTACTTTTCGGGAACCGGGGAGCTGTTTTTT. It translates to CASSYFSGTGELFF.

V and J are TRBV7-3 and TRBJ2-1; 7 nucleotides agree with TRBD2. The V and J ends lost 1 base and 2 bases, in that order; junction bases with no gene match: 5. CDR1 and CDR2 from the germline V gene are SGHTA and FQGTGA. CDR3 length equals 16 residues. CDR3 protein: CASSLSLAATYNEQFF. For the CDR3, the DNA is TGTGCCAGCAGCTTAAGTCTAGCGGCTACCTACAATGAGCAGTTCTTC.

The chain uses TRBV14 and TRBJ2-6, with 7 bases matching TRBD2. The CDR3 consists of 18 residues. Trimming cost V 4 bases and J 2 bases; bases outside gene matches: 11. Looked up from germline, CDR1 is SGHDN and CDR2 is FVKESK. The CDR3 nucleotides are TGTGCCAGCAGCCCTTTCGGGCGGGAGTTGGCTGGGGCCAACGTCCTGACTTTC. Its protein product is CASSPFGRELAGANVLTF.

The chain combines TRBV5-5 with TRBJ2-2; TRBD2 is a possible D gene (6 bases). The CDR3 extends over 16 amino acids. V was pared by 4 bases and J by 4 bases, with 17 bases between. Per germline, CDR1 SGHKS and CDR2 YYEKEE (reference sequence). The CDR3 DNA reads TGTGCCAGCAGCGTATCGGGACTTCCAACCACCGGGGAGCTGTTTTTT. It translates to CASSVSGLPTTGELFF.

This clone appeared once. One end of the junction is discordant with germline, which a read error may explain. The chain employs TRBV5-1 and TRBJ2-6; TRBD1 is a possible D gene (5 bases). The CDR3 extends over 16 amino acids. Germline V lookup: CDR1 SGHRS, CDR2 YFSETQ. The CDR3 is CASLPLGPRGANVLTF. The CDR3 region has the DNA TGTGCCAGCCTTCCGTTGGGGCCGAGGGGGGCCAACGTCCTGACTTTC. The entire variable domain, with the rest obtained from reference TRBV5-1 and TRBJ2-6, is as follows: KAGVTQTPRYLIKTRGQQVTLSCSPISGHRSVSWYQQTPGQGLQFLFEYFSETQRNKGNFPGRFSGRQFSNSRSEMNVSTLELGDSALYLCASLPLGPRGANVLTFGAGSRLTVL.

As to this clone: The same CDR3 is also encoded by other DNA sequences in this sample. The gene calls are TRBV28 and TRBJ2-7, with a weak D call TRBD1 (5 bases). The CDR3 runs to 12 residues. Per germline, CDR1 MDHEN and CDR2 SYDVKM. V was shortened by 2 bases and J by 4 bases, with 6 bases between the two germline ends. DNA of the CDR3: TGTGCCAGCAGTTTACAGGGTTACGAGCAGTACTTC. It yields the protein CASSLQGYEQYF.

The chain combines TRBV3-1 (or the pseudogene TRBV3-2) with TRBJ2-2; weak D call: TRBD1 (5 bases). This CDR3 region has 14 residues. The germline V gene has CDR1 LGHDT and CDR2 YNNKEL (reference sequence). The V gene lost 2 bases and the J gene lost 6 bases, with 10 bases spanning the gap. CDR3 region: CASSQQGRAGELFF. CDR3 DNA: TGTGCCAGCAGCCAACAGGGTAGAGCCGGGGAGCTGTTTTTT.